These 20 T cell receptor beta chains share one sample of origin, sequenced in a study of shared clonotypes between healthy human individuals. Data came from immunoSEQ multiplex PCR; TCRdb stores just in-frame clones and leaves some out. The table has about a million clones, approximately 77% seen once. Sequencing was performed on memory CD4+ T cells from PBMCs. Subset described: CD45RA-negative fraction. These receptors were taken from a man younger than 30 in good health. Some clones in this sample may be carry-over from other donors' samples.

The chain links TRBV2 to TRBJ1-4, with D possibly being TRBD1 (5 bases). CDR3 size: 14 residues. Trimming cost V 7 bases and J 10 bases, with 19 bases left between them. Germline V gene data show CDR1 as SNHLY and CDR2 as FYNNEI. DNA of the CDR3: TGTGCCAGCACTCGAACGGGGGGACGCGGAAAACTGTTTTTT. Its translation: CASTRTGGRGKLFF.

The chain employs TRBV6-6 and TRBJ2-7, with D tentatively TRBD1 (6 bases). The CDR3 covers 14 residues. CDR1 and CDR2 from the germline V gene are MNHNY and SVGAGI (reference sequence). Trimming stripped 2 bases from V and 6 bases from J, with 14 bases between. This CDR3 is CASSYPQLQGEQYF. Here the CDR3 DNA reads TGTGCCAGCAGTTACCCACAGTTACAGGGCGAGCAGTACTTC.

This clone was detected once. This chain uses TRBV6-1 with TRBJ1-2, with 9 nucleotides matching TRBD1. The germline V gene encodes CDR1 MNHNS and CDR2 SASEGT. Trimming took 3 bases from V and 4 from J; bases not matched to a gene: 3. This CDR3 region has 14 residues. CDR3 amino acids: CASSDGTGFYGYTF. CDR3 bases: TGTGCCAGCAGTGATGGGACAGGGTTCTATGGCTACACCTTC.

Turning to this clone: The sample has other DNA sequences that encode this CDR3 too. The CDR3 region has the DNA TGTGCCAGCAGCCCCCGGGAGACCCAGTACTTC. This sequence encodes CASSPRETQYF. V and J are TRBV7-9 and TRBJ2-5; D not certain. CDR3 length: 11 amino acids. Germline CDR1 and CDR2: SEHNR and FQNEAQ (reference sequence). The ends were cut back, 5 bases at V and 5 bases at J, with 6 bases in the middle.

The chain recombines TRBV7-9 with TRBJ2-3, with D hard to call. This CDR3 has 12 residues. The V gene's germline CDR1 is SEHNR and CDR2 FQNEAQ (reference sequence). V dropped 5 bases and J dropped 5 bases, with 8 bases sitting between them. The CDR3 is CASSPSGDTQYF. CDR3 DNA: TGTGCCAGCAGCCCGAGTGGAGATACGCAGTATTTT.

This chain joins TRBV5-4 and TRBJ2-7, with 9 nucleotides matching TRBD2. V lost 4 bases and J lost 4; bases outside the gene matches: 9. Germline V gene sequence: CDR1 SGHNT, CDR2 YYREEE (reference sequence). The CDR3 is 15 residues long. This CDR3 is CASSKGLAGTYEQYF. CDR3 coding DNA: TGTGCCAGCAGCAAAGGGCTAGCGGGAACGTACGAGCAGTACTTC.

This clone has just one count. Additional DNA sequences in this sample encode the identical CDR3. The chain combines TRBV5-1 with TRBJ2-5; the D is unclear. Germline CDR1 is SGHRS and CDR2 is YFSETQ. The CDR3 contains 13 residues. Trimming removed 0 bases from V and 5 bases from J, with 8 bases in between. CDR3 sequence (DNA): TGCGCCAGCAGCTTGGGGTCGAGGGAGACCCAGTACTTC. Protein: CASSLGSRETQYF.

The genes are TRBV5-1 and TRBJ2-7, with D tentatively TRBD2 (5 bases). The CDR3 covers 14 residues. V was pared by 4 bases and J by 2 bases, with 13 bases between. In germline, CDR1 is SGHRS, CDR2 YFSETQ. The CDR3 is CASSRESDAYEQYF. DNA of the CDR3: TGCGCCAGCAGCCGGGAATCGGACGCCTACGAGCAGTACTTC.

CDR3 in DNA: TGTGCCAGCAGTCGTACTAGGCATGAGCAGTTCTTC. Amino acid sequence: CASSRTRHEQFF. V usage is TRBV5-4 and J usage is TRBJ2-1, with D tentatively TRBD2 (5 bases). The CDR3 is 12 residues long. The germline V gene has CDR1 SGHNT and CDR2 YYREEE (reference sequence). V was shortened by 5 bases and J by 8 bases, with 11 bases between the two germline ends.

CDR3 sequence: CASSGSTGAAYTDTQYF. The CDR3, as DNA: TGTGCCAGCAGTGGTTCGACAGGGGCAGCCTATACAGATACGCAGTATTTT. V and J are TRBV25-1 and TRBJ2-3; 8 bases agree with TRBD1. Losses at the gene ends were 4 bases for V and 3 bases for J; bases not matched to a gene: 12. CDR1 and CDR2 (germline): MGHDK, SYGVNS. The CDR3 spans 17 residues.

J is TRBJ2-3 and V is TRBV11-3; D uncertain. The length of the CDR3 is 14 residues. CDR1 SGHNT and CDR2 YENEEA come from the germline V gene. With 1 base removed from V and 1 base from J, the gap between germline ends came to 6 bases. The CDR3 loop reads CASSLGSGTDTQYF. For the CDR3, the DNA is TGTGCCAGCAGCTTAGGGAGCGGCACAGATACGCAGTATTTT.

This clone was seen only a few times. The CDR3 bases are TGCGCCAGCCAACAGGAGACAATGGGGGAGCTGTTTTTT. Translation: CASQQETMGELFF. The rearrangement links TRBV5-1 to TRBJ2-2; a weak D match, TRBD1 (5 bases). This CDR3 has 13 residues. Trimming took off 7 bases at V and 8 bases at J, with 15 bases between the two ends. The V gene's germline CDR1 is SGHRS and CDR2 YFSETQ.

The sample holds a few counts of this clone. This chain links TRBV4-3 with TRBJ2-5; 7 bases agree with TRBD2. The DNA end is a closer match to TRBJ2-7, so the J assignment may be wrong. Germline V gives CDR1 LGHNA, CDR2 YSLEER. CDR3 size: 16 residues. For the CDR3, the DNA is TGCGCCAGCAGCCAAGAGGTCGGGCGGGAGTCCAACGAGCAGTACTTC. Its protein product is CASSQEVGRESNEQYF.

The chain carries TRBV28 and TRBJ1-2; D may be TRBD1 (5 bases). Trimming took off 6 bases at V and 6 bases at J, with 14 bases between the two ends. Germline V gene lookup returns CDR1 MDHEN and CDR2 SYDVKM. This CDR3 region has 13 residues. CDR3 residues: CASRSSGLHGYTF. The CDR3 DNA reads TGTGCCAGCAGATCGTCAGGGCTACATGGCTACACCTTC.

V and J are TRBV18 and TRBJ2-1, with 8 bases that match TRBD2. The CDR3 loop spans 18 amino acids. Germline values: CDR1 KGHSH, CDR2 LQKENI. The J segment lost 0 bases and the V segment lost 4 bases, leaving 11 bases of the junction unmatched. CDR3 sequence reads: CASSQMTSASSSYNEQFF. The CDR3 DNA follows: TGTGCCAGCTCACAAATGACTAGCGCGTCCAGCTCCTACAATGAGCAGTTCTTC.

About this clone itself: This may arise from a read error, as a much more abundant clone is one base away. This sample also contains other DNA sequences that code for the same CDR3. The chain's CDR3 is CASSNRGGYGYTF. The CDR3 DNA reads TGTGCCAGCAGTAACAGGGGTGGCTATGGCTACACCTTC. The rearrangement links TRBV6-5 to TRBJ1-2; 7 bases are a match to TRBD1. This CDR3 spans 13 amino acids. Looked up from germline, CDR1 is MNHEY and CDR2 is SVGAGI. Losses at the gene ends were 5 bases for V and 4 bases for J; bases not matched to a gene: 4.

For this clone: Other DNA sequences within the sample encode an identical CDR3. V usage is TRBV28 and J usage is TRBJ2-7; 8 bases agree with TRBD2. The CDR3 is 12 amino acids. Trimming removed 10 bases from V and 2 bases from J; junction bases left unmatched: 4. Germline V lookup: CDR1 MDHEN, CDR2 SYDVKM. DNA of the CDR3: TGTGCCACCACGGGGGGGCCCTACGAGCAGTACTTC. Translated: CATTGGPYEQYF.

The chain combines TRBV28 with TRBJ1-2; D is unresolved. Germline V gene lookup returns CDR1 MDHEN and CDR2 SYDVKM. The CDR3 extends over 15 amino acids. V lost 5 bases and J lost 0, with 13 bases in between. CDR3 sequence (DNA): TGTGCCAGCAGTAGAGGTCGGCGGTCTAACTATGGCTACACCTTC. Protein sequence: CASSRGRRSNYGYTF.

The rearrangement joins TRBV10-3 to TRBJ2-7; TRBD2 aligns across 16 bases. The CDR3 totals 18 residues. Germline CDR1 ENHRY, CDR2 SYGVKD. The junction had 12 bases not matched to a gene; V was cut back by 6 bases and J by 4 bases. The DNA for the CDR3 is TGTGCCATCAGCTCCCCGGGACTAGCGGGAGGGCCGGGATACGAGCAGTACTTC. Translation: CAISSPGLAGGPGYEQYF.

The chain is built from TRBV5-6 and TRBJ2-5, with TRBD2 as a possible D gene (6 bases). CDR3 size: 13 residues. Looked up from germline, CDR1 is SGHDT and CDR2 is YYEEEE. With 4 bases removed from V and 1 base from J, the gap between germline ends came to 8 bases. CDR3 DNA sequence: TGTGCCAGCAGCCTAGCGTCCCAAGAGACCCAGTACTTC. Translated, it gives CASSLASQETQYF.